The 30 T cell receptor beta chains listed next were all sequenced from one sample in a study of CD8+CD57+ T cells in acquired aplastic anemia. Researchers used genomic DNA as the template to profile TCR beta VDJ and CDR3. MiXCR was run by TCRdb on the reads, yielding one entry per CDR3 protein. The table has about 200,000 distinct CDR3 sequences, 60% to 80% seen once. Patients included in sequencing had previously demonstrated CD8+CD57+ cell expansion by flow cytometry. Sequencing input: sorted CD4+, CD8+, or CD8+CD57+ T cells (not recorded which) from PBMCs. These receptors were obtained from a human donor with aplastic anemia.

The J gene is TRBJ1-1, the V gene TRBV9; 12 nucleotides align to TRBD1. CDR1 is SGDLS and CDR2 is YYNGEE in the germline V gene. J lost 4 bases, V lost 4 bases, and 2 bases had no gene match. The CDR3 has 14 residues. The CDR3 region is CASSKGQGATEAFF. The CDR3 DNA sequence: TGTGCCAGCAGCAAGGGACAGGGGGCCACTGAAGCTTTCTTT.

This chain uses TRBV20-1 with TRBJ1-1; TRBD1 is a possible D gene (5 bases). Germline V gene data show CDR1 as DFQATT and CDR2 as SNEGSKA (reference sequence). The CDR3 is 14 residues long. Trimming shortened V by 3 bases and J by 1 base, and 12 bases separated the two germline ends. CDR3 loop: CSARRGDSNTEAFF. In DNA, the CDR3 is TGCAGTGCTAGGCGAGGGGATTCGAACACTGAAGCTTTCTTT.

This clonotype was picked up a small number of times. This chain links TRBV19 with TRBJ1-6; 9 bases are shared with TRBD1. CDR1 is LNHDA, CDR2 SQIVND, per germline (reference sequence). CDR3 size: 15 residues. V dropped 5 bases and J dropped 9; count of bases not matched to a gene: 8. CDR3 coding DNA: TGTGCCAGTAGTCCCTGGACAGGGGCGCGTTCACCCCTCCACTTT. Residues: CASSPWTGARSPLHF.

The chain is built from TRBV29-1 and TRBJ2-5; TRBD1 matches at 9 bases. CDR1 and CDR2 from the germline V gene are SQVTM and ANQGSEA. The CDR3 totals 13 residues. The V gene end was trimmed by 7 bases and the J gene end by 4 bases; junction bases not matched to a gene: 7. The CDR3 nucleotides are TGCAGCGGTAGCCAGACAGGGGGAGAGACCCAGTACTTC. Translation: CSGSQTGGETQYF.

This clonotype was observed once. The chain combines TRBV2 with TRBJ2-1, with D possibly TRBD1 on 6 matching bases. V lost 0 bases and J 4 bases, leaving 7 bases between the germline ends. Looked up from germline, CDR1 is SNHLY and CDR2 is FYNNEI. CDR3 length equals 14 residues. Written as DNA, the CDR3 is TGTGCCAGCAGTGAAGCGGGGGCGTACAATGAGCAGTTCTTC. Amino acid sequence: CASSEAGAYNEQFF.

The chain recombines TRBV10-2 with TRBJ2-3, with a tentative D call TRBD1 (5 bases). In germline, CDR1 is WSHSY, CDR2 SAAADI. The CDR3 loop spans 16 amino acids. V lost 3 bases to trimming and J lost 2 bases, with 15 bases between them. The CDR3 here is CASSDPQGSSTDTQYF. CDR3 nucleotides: TGCGCCAGCAGTGACCCGCAGGGCAGCTCCACAGATACGCAGTATTTT.

The genes are TRBV20-1 and TRBJ2-3; 9 nucleotides line up with TRBD2. Germline CDR1 and CDR2: DFQATT and SNEGSKA (reference sequence). Germline trimming cut 3 bases from V and 2 bases from J; bases unmatched to any gene: 6. This CDR3 comprises 15 residues. The CDR3 reads CSARPLAGTTDTQYF. CDR3 DNA sequence: TGCAGTGCTAGGCCGCTAGCGGGGACCACAGATACGCAGTATTTT.

This chain uses TRBV7-8 with TRBJ1-2; possibly TRBD1 for D (6 bases). Trimming took off 4 bases at V and 2 bases at J, with 11 bases between the two ends. Germline CDR1 and CDR2: SGHVS and FQNEAQ. CDR3 length equals 14 residues. CDR3 in DNA: TGTGCCAGCAGCTCAAGGACAGCCAACTATGGCTACACCTTC. Its protein is CASSSRTANYGYTF.

V is TRBV15 and J is TRBJ1-1, with a possible D match to TRBD1 (5 bases). Per germline, CDR1 LNHNV and CDR2 YYDKDF (reference sequence). Trimming took 0 bases from V and 9 from J, leaving 23 bases between them. The CDR3 is 17 residues long. The CDR3 region has the DNA TGTGCCACCAGCAGAGATCTCTCGGGGGGGAGACTTACTAAAGCTTTCTTT. Protein: CATSRDLSGGRLTKAFF.

The chain carries TRBV29-1 and TRBJ1-2; D call uncertain. This CDR3 region has 13 residues. Germline-derived CDR1 and CDR2 are SQVTM and ANQGSEA. The CDR3 bases are TGCAGTGATCAAGGGAGGTACTCCTATGGCTACACCTTC. Amino acid sequence: CSDQGRYSYGYTF.

The chain employs TRBV24-1 and TRBJ2-1; D gene unclear. In germline, CDR1 is KGHDR, CDR2 SFDVKD. Trimming left V 1 base short and J 10 bases short, with 16 bases between. CDR3 length: 15 amino acids. The CDR3 reads CATSDFTARGYEQFF. CDR3 DNA: TGTGCCACCAGTGATTTCACAGCCAGAGGCTACGAGCAGTTCTTC.

The rearrangement uses TRBV29-1 and TRBJ2-3; a weak D match, TRBD1 (6 bases). The length of the CDR3 is 12 residues. The V gene lost 8 bases and the J gene lost 2 bases, with 11 bases spanning the gap. Germline loops: CDR1 SQVTM, CDR2 ANQGSEA. The CDR3 nucleotides read TGCAGCTTTACAGGGATCACAGATACGCAGTATTTT. Its translation is CSFTGITDTQYF.

This chain joins TRBV29-1 and TRBJ1-5, with TRBD1 as a possible D gene (6 bases). V lost 6 bases, J lost 1 base, and 13 bases lay in between. The CDR3 length is 14 residues. CDR1 is SQVTM and CDR2 is ANQGSEA in the germline V gene. This chain's CDR3 is CSVAQGNSNQPQHF. The CDR3 DNA sequence: TGCAGCGTCGCCCAGGGGAACAGCAATCAGCCCCAGCATTTT.

The chain combines TRBV6-1 with TRBJ1-1; D remains ambiguous. V shed 5 bases and J shed 6 bases, with 19 bases lying between them. Germline V gene sequence: CDR1 MNHNS, CDR2 SASEGT. The CDR3 loop spans 15 amino acids. CDR3 bases: TGTGCCAGCAGTTACTTTCGATATGGTGGCGCTGAAGCTTTCTTT. Encoded protein: CASSYFRYGGAEAFF.

This clonotype was observed at least ten times. This sequence joins TRBV6-5 and TRBJ1-6; D unclear. The CDR3 has 14 residues. With 0 bases removed from V and 13 bases from J, the gap between germline ends came to 13 bases. Germline V gene data show CDR1 as MNHEY and CDR2 as SVGAGI. The CDR3 spells CASSYSITGMPLHF. The DNA of the CDR3 is TGTGCCAGCAGTTACTCGATCACTGGGATGCCCCTCCACTTT.

On this clonotype itself: Compared with germline, one end of the junction differs, possibly owing to a read error. J is TRBJ2-2 and V is TRBV9; 8 bases map to TRBD2. The length of the CDR3 is 14 residues. The germline gives CDR1 SGDLS, CDR2 YYNGEE. CDR3 bases: TGTGCCAGCAGCTTGGGACTAGGGGCCAGGGAGCTGTTTTTC. Translating gives CASSLGLGARELFF.

The CDR3 sequence: CASTIGANSGANVLTF. The CDR3 coding sequence is TGTGCCAGTACTATTGGAGCTAACTCTGGGGCCAACGTCCTGACTTTC. V is TRBV19 and J is TRBJ2-6; D gene uncertain. From germline, CDR1 is LNHDA and CDR2 SQIVND (reference sequence). Trimming stripped 7 bases from V and 0 bases from J, with 13 bases between. The CDR3 consists of 16 residues.

V usage is TRBV7-8 and J usage is TRBJ1-5; D gene unclear. V was trimmed by 2 bases and J by 6 bases, leaving 14 bases between them. This CDR3 comprises 15 residues. The germline V gene encodes CDR1 SGHVS and CDR2 FQNEAQ. The CDR3 nucleotides read TGTGCCAGCAGCTTACTAGCGGGTATGGGTCAGCCCCAGCATTTT. Translation: CASSLLAGMGQPQHF.

The chain couples TRBV15 to TRBJ1-4; possible D gene TRBD1, 6 bases. This CDR3 has 16 residues. Trimming stripped 0 bases from V and 4 bases from J, with 12 bases between. Germline V gene lookup returns CDR1 LNHNV and CDR2 YYDKDF (reference sequence). The CDR3 DNA sequence: TGTGCCACCAGCAGAGACCCGACAGGACTTAATGAAAAACTGTTTTTT. Protein sequence: CATSRDPTGLNEKLFF.

This clonotype was detected only a few times. The V and J genes are TRBV19 and TRBJ1-6; D is possibly TRBD1 (5 bases). V lost 5 bases and J 7 bases, leaving 12 bases between the germline ends. The germline V gene encodes CDR1 LNHDA and CDR2 SQIVND (reference sequence). The CDR3 is 14 residues long. The chain's CDR3 is CASSQGQVNSPLHF. For the CDR3, the DNA is TGTGCCAGTAGTCAGGGTCAAGTCAATTCACCCCTCCACTTT.

V is TRBV15 and J is TRBJ2-7, with 10 positions matching TRBD1. Germline CDR1 reads LNHNV; CDR2 reads YYDKDF (reference sequence). Unmatched junction bases numbered 13, after V lost 3 bases and J lost 5 bases. The CDR3 has 17 amino acids. The CDR3 region is CATSSSRSGQGSHEQYF. CDR3 coding DNA: TGTGCCACCAGCAGCTCCAGGTCGGGACAGGGGAGTCACGAGCAGTACTTC.

V usage is TRBV10-3 and J usage is TRBJ2-7; 10 nucleotides align to TRBD1. Germline V gene data show CDR1 as ENHRY and CDR2 as SYGVKD. V was clipped by 2 bases and J by 0 bases; unmatched bases: 4. CDR3 size: 16 residues. In DNA form, the CDR3 reads TGTGCCATCAGTGAGGTCGGGACAGGGGCCTCCTACGAGCAGTACTTC. Protein: CAISEVGTGASYEQYF.

V is TRBV7-3 and J is TRBJ2-1, with D possibly being TRBD1 (6 bases). Trimming took 1 base from V and 3 from J, leaving 7 bases between them. CDR1 SGHTA and CDR2 FQGTGA come from the germline V gene. The CDR3 sequence is 14 residues long. The CDR3 reads CASSLRTDYNEQFF. CDR3 sequence (DNA): TGTGCCAGCAGCTTAAGGACAGACTACAATGAGCAGTTCTTC.

V gene TRBV7-6 combines with J gene TRBJ2-7; 8 nucleotides agree with TRBD1. The germline V gene has CDR1 SGHVS and CDR2 FNYEAQ. V dropped 8 bases and J dropped 3; count of bases not matched to a gene: 9. CDR3 size: 14 residues. CDR3 sequence: CASSPGGGVYEQYF. The CDR3 nucleotides are TGTGCCAGCTCACCAGGGGGCGGGGTCTACGAGCAGTACTTC.

This clonotype was observed many times. This chain uses TRBV6-6 with TRBJ2-2; D unclear. The CDR3 totals 15 residues. V lost 6 bases, J lost 4 bases, and 15 bases lay in between. The germline CDR1 and CDR2 sequences are MNHNY and SVGAGI (reference sequence). The CDR3 sequence: CASSPPELGTGELFF. The CDR3 nucleotides are TGTGCCAGCAGCCCACCGGAGCTGGGCACCGGGGAGCTGTTTTTT.

The CDR3 bases are TGTGCCAGCAGCGATAGACAGGGGTACCAAGAGACCCAGTACTTC. It codes for CASSDRQGYQETQYF. V gene TRBV9 combines with J gene TRBJ2-5; 8 bases agree with TRBD1. Germline V gene lookup returns CDR1 SGDLS and CDR2 YYNGEE. The CDR3 covers 15 residues. The junction had 4 bases not matched to a gene; V was cut back by 3 bases and J by 0 bases.

The chain recombines TRBV7-9 with TRBJ2-7; D uncertain. Germline V gene lookup returns CDR1 SEHNR and CDR2 FQNEAQ (reference sequence). V lost 1 base and J 9 bases, leaving 10 bases between the germline ends. This CDR3 has 12 amino acids. Written as DNA, the CDR3 is TGTGCCAGCAGCTTAGTTCCCCACGTGCAGTACTTC. This codes for CASSLVPHVQYF.

This sequence joins TRBV7-2 and TRBJ1-2; 9 bases are a match to TRBD1. Germline CDR1 reads SGHTA; CDR2 reads FQGNSA. This CDR3 has 16 residues. V dropped 8 bases and J dropped 4; count of bases not matched to a gene: 14. For the CDR3, the DNA is TGTGCCAGCTCGCCCGGTCGGGGGACAGGGACCTATGGCTACACCTTC. This codes for CASSPGRGTGTYGYTF. Based on the CDR3 plus reference TRBV7-2 and TRBJ1-2, the full variable domain is GAGVSQSPSNKVTEKGKDVELRCDPISGHTALYWYRQSLGQGLEFLIYFQGNSAPDKSGLPSDRFSAERTGGSVSTLTIQRTQQEDSAVYLCASSPGRGTGTYGYTFGSGTRLTVV.

V is TRBV3-1 and J is TRBJ2-7; 16 bases line up with TRBD2. CDR3 length: 16 residues. V lost 4 bases and J lost 6; bases outside the gene matches: 6. Germline V gene lookup returns CDR1 LGHDT and CDR2 YNNKEL (reference sequence). The CDR3 loop is CASSRGTSGRVSEQYF. CDR3 DNA: TGTGCCAGCAGCCGAGGGACTAGCGGGAGGGTATCCGAGCAGTACTTC.

Comment on this clonotype: This likely comes from a read error, as the CDR3 has no conserved phenylalanine or tryptophan at its end. This rearrangement joins TRBV19 to TRBJ1-2; D gene uncertain. V lost 3 bases and J 2 bases, leaving 7 bases between the germline ends. The CDR3 sequence is 13 residues long. Germline V gives CDR1 LNHDA, CDR2 SQIVND (reference sequence). The CDR3 loop is CASSILVNYGYTS. CDR3 sequence (DNA): TGTGCCAGTAGTATTTTGGTAAACTATGGCTACACCTCC.